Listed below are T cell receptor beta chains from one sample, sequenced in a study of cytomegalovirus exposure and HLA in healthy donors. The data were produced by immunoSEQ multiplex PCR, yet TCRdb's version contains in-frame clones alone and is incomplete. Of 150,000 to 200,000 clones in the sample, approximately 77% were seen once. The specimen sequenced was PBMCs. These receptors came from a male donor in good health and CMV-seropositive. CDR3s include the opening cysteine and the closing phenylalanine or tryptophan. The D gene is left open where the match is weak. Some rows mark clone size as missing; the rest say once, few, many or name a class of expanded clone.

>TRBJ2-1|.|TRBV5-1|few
CASSFGGAHEQFF
TGCGCCAGCAGCTTTGGCGGGGCCCACGAGCAGTTCTTC
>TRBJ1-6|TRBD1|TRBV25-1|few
CASSKTGVYNSPLHF
TGTGCCAGCAGTAAGACAGGGGTTTATAATTCACCCCTCCACTTT
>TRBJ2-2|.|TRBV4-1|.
CASSQEARNTGELFF
TGCGCCAGCAGCCAAGAAGCTCGGAACACCGGGGAGCTGTTTTTT
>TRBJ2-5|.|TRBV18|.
CASSPRTAGETQYF
TGTGCCAGCTCACCAAGGACAGCGGGGGAGACCCAGTACTTC
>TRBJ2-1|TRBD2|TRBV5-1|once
CASSLAPGGSYNEQFF
TGCGCCAGCAGCTTGGCCCCGGGGGGCTCCTACAATGAGCAGTTCTTC
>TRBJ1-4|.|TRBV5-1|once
CASSSAGEGEKLFF
TGCGCCAGCAGCTCGGCGGGGGAGGGGGAAAAACTGTTTTTT
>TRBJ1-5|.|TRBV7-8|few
CASSLGQRNNQPQHF
TGTGCCAGCAGCTTAGGGCAGCGGAACAATCAGCCCCAGCATTTT
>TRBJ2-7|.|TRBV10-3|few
CAISSMGSEQYF
TGTGCCATCAGCAGTATGGGCAGCGAGCAGTACTTC
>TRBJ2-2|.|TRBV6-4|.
CASRGQGAGELFF
TGTGCCAGCAGAGGGCAGGGTGCCGGGGAGCTGTTTTTT
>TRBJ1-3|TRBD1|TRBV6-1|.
CASRGGTGRNTIYF
TGTGCCAGCAGGGGGGGGACAGGGAGAAACACCATATATTTT
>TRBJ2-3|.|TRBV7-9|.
CASSLVQGSDTQYF
TGTGCCAGCAGCTTAGTTCAGGGTTCAGATACGCAGTATTTT
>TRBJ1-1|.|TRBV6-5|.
CASSEELNTEAFF
TGTGCCAGCAGTGAGGAGCTGAACACTGAAGCTTTCTTT
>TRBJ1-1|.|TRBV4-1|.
CASSQGRRSRGGTEAFF
TGCGCCAGCAGCCAAGGCAGGAGGTCCCGGGGGGGCACTGAAGCTTTCTTT
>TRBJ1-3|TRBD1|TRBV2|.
CASNTGGGNTIYF
TGTGCCAGCAACACAGGGGGAGGAAACACCATATATTTT
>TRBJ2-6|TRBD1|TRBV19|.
CASSISGIQGNRAGANVLTF
TGTGCCAGTAGTATTTCAGGGATACAGGGGAATAGGGCTGGGGCCAACGTCCTGACTTTC
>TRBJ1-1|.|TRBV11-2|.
CASSPLTGRNTEAFF
TGTGCCAGCAGCCCCCTTACGGGGAGAAACACTGAAGCTTTCTTT
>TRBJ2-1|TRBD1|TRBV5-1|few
CASSLVGTGPFNEQFF
TGCGCCAGCAGCTTGGTGGGGACAGGTCCCTTCAATGAGCAGTTCTTC
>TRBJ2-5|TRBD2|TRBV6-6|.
CASLGLARETQYF
TGTGCCAGCCTGGGACTAGCCCGGGAGACCCAGTACTTC
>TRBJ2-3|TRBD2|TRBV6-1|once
CASSKTSGGPDTQYF
TGTGCCAGCAGCAAGACTAGCGGGGGGCCAGATACGCAGTATTTT
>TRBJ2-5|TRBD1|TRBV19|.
CASSVQGAGETQYF
TGTGCCAGTAGTGTACAGGGGGCAGGAGAGACCCAGTACTTC
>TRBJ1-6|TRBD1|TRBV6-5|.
CASTKTGFAPLHF
TGTGCCAGCACCAAGACAGGGTTCGCACCCCTCCACTTT
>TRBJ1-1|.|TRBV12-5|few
CASGWGSYTMNTEAFF
TGTGCTAGTGGTTGGGGCAGCTATACCATGAACACTGAAGCTTTCTTT
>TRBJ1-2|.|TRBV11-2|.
CASSLGQRAQGYTF
TGTGCCAGCAGCTTGGGTCAGAGGGCGCAAGGCTACACCTTC
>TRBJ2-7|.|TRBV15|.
CATSRSRYRSYEQYF
TGTGCCACCAGCAGATCCCGGTATCGATCCTACGAGCAGTACTTC
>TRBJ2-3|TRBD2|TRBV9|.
CASSAWTSGGYTDTQYF
TGTGCCAGCAGCGCTTGGACTAGCGGGGGGTACACAGATACGCAGTATTTT
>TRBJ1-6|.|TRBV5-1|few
CASSPGQTNSPLHF
TGCGCCAGCAGCCCCGGACAGACAAATTCACCCCTCCACTTT
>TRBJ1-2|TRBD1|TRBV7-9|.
CASSSGTGAPYYGYTF
TGTGCCAGCAGCTCCGGGACAGGGGCACCTTACTATGGCTACACCTTC
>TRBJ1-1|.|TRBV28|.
CASESSGGGYTEAFF
TGTGCCAGTGAATCCTCGGGGGGAGGGTACACTGAAGCTTTCTTT
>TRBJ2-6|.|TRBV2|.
CASTYGGAAGANVLTF
TGTGCCAGCACTTATGGGGGGGCGGCTGGGGCCAACGTCCTGACTTTC
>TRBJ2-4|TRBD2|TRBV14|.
CASSLSELAGGRRGIQYF
TGTGCCAGCAGCCTCTCCGAGCTAGCGGGGGGGCGGCGGGGCATTCAGTACTTC
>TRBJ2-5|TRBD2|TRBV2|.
CARQDSGARETQYF
TGTGCCAGACAAGATAGCGGGGCGCGAGAGACCCAGTACTTC
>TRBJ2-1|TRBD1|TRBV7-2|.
CASSARTGIYNEQFF
TGTGCCAGCAGCGCAAGGACAGGGATATACAATGAGCAGTTCTTC
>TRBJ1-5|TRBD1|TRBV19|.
CASSSPRGQYSNQPQHF
TGTGCCAGTAGTTCTCCTCGGGGACAGTATAGCAATCAGCCCCAGCATTTT
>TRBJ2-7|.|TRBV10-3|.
CAIRAGGNYEQYF
TGTGCCATCAGGGCAGGAGGAAACTACGAGCAGTACTTC
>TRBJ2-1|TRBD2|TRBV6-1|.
CASSQEAGGYNEQFF
TGTGCCAGCAGTCAGGAGGCGGGGGGTTACAATGAGCAGTTCTTC
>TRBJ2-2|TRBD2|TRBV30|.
CAWSGESGGAGELFF
TGTGCCTGGAGTGGAGAAAGCGGGGGGGCCGGGGAGCTGTTTTTT
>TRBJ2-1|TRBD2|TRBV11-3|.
CASSTTSFREQFF
TGTGCCAGCAGCACGACTAGCTTCCGCGAGCAGTTCTTC
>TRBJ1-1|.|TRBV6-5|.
CASSNPDCEAFF
TGTGCCAGCAGTAACCCGGACTGTGAAGCTTTCTTT
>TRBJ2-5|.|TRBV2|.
CASKAWGGDQETQYF
TGTGCCAGCAAGGCTTGGGGCGGGGACCAAGAGACCCAGTACTTC
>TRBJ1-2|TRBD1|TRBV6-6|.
CASSSGGYGYTF
TGTGCCAGCAGTTCAGGGGGTTATGGCTACACCTTC
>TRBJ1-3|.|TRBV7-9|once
CASTLQASGNTIYF
TGTGCCAGCACCCTACAGGCGTCTGGAAACACCATATATTTT
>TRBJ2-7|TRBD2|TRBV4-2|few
CASSQDVAGESYEQYF
TGTGCCAGCAGCCAAGATGTAGCGGGGGAATCCTACGAGCAGTACTTC